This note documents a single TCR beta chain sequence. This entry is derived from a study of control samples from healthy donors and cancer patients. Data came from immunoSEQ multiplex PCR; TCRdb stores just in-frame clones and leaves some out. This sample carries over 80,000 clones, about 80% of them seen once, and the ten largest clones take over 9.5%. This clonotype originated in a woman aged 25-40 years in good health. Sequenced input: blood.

CDR3 coding DNA: TGTGCCAGCCGGCGAGCGGGGGGCACAGATACGCAGTATTTT. Amino acids: CASRRAGGTDTQYF. The chain joins TRBV5-4 to TRBJ2-3; 8 bases are shared with TRBD2. V dropped 7 bases and J dropped 1; count of bases not matched to a gene: 5. Germline V gene data show CDR1 as SGHNT and CDR2 as YYREEE (reference sequence). CDR3 length: 14 amino acids. The variable domain in full, completed from reference TRBV5-4 and TRBJ2-3, reads ETGVTQSPTHLIKTRGQQVTLRCSSQSGHNTVSWYQQALGQGPQFIFQYYREEENGRGNFPPRFSGLQFPNYSSELNVNALELDDSALYLCASRRAGGTDTQYFGPGTRLTVL.